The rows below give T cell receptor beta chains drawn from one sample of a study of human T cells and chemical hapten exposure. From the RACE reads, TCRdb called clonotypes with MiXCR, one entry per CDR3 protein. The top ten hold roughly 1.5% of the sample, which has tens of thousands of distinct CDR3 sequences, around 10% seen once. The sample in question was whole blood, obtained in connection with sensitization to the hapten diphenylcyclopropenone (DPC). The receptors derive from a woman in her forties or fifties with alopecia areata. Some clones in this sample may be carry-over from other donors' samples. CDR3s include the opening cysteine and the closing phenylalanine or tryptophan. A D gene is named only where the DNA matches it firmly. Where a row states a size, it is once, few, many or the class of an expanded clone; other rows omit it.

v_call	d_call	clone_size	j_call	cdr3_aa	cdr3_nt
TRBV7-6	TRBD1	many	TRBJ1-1	CASSPQPGQGYTEAFF	TGTGCCAGCAGCCCTCAGCCGGGACAGGGGTACACTGAAGCTTTCTTT
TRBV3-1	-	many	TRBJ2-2	CASSLYHPGVSGTTGELFF	TGTGCCAGCAGCCTCTACCATCCAGGGGTTTCGGGCACCACCGGGGAGCTGTTTTTT
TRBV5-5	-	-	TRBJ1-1	CASSFIWMTGGVEAFF	TGTGCCAGCAGCTTTATATGGATGACAGGCGGTGTTGAAGCTTTCTTT
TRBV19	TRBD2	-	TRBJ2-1	CASSILGPTSGYYNEQFF	TGTGCCAGTAGTATACTGGGGCCGACTAGCGGGTACTACAATGAGCAGTTCTTC
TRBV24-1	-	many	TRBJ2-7	CATSDSGTANYEQYF	TGTGCCACCAGTGATTCCGGGACCGCTAACTACGAGCAGTACTTC
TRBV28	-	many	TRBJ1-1	CASSLSQANTEAFF	TGTGCCAGCAGTTTATCACAGGCGAACACTGAAGCTTTCTTT
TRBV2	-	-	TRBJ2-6	CASSEAGTRANVLTF	TGTGCCAGCAGTGAAGCGGGGACGCGGGCCAACGTCCTGACTTTC
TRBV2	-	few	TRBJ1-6	CASSEVLFDSPLHF	TGTGCCAGCAGTGAGGTCCTGTTTGATTCACCCCTCCACTTT
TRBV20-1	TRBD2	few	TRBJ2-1	CSADPGLAASYNEQFF	TGCAGTGCTGATCCGGGACTAGCGGCCTCCTACAATGAGCAGTTCTTC
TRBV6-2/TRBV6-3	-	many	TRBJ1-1	CASSWPSTEAFF	TGTGCCAGCAGTTGGCCAAGCACTGAAGCTTTCTTT
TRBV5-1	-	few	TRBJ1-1	CASSLEGSMNTEAFF	TGCGCCAGCAGCTTGGAGGGCAGCATGAACACTGAAGCTTTCTTT